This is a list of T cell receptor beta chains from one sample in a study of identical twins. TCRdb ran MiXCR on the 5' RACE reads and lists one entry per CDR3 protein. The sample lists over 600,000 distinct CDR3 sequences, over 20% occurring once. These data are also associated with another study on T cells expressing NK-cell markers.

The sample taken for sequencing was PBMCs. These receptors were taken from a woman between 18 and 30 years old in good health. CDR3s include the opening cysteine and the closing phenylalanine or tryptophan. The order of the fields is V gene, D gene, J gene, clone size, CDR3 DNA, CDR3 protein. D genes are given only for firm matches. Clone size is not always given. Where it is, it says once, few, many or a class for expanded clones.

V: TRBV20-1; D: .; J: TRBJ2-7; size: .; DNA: TGCAGTGCCTCTTGGAGTGGGGCCTACGAGCAGTACTTC; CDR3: CSASWSGAYEQYF
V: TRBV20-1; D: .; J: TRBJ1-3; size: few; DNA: TGCAGTGCTAGTTCCCGGGGGAGGGACACCATATATTTT; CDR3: CSASSRGRDTIYF
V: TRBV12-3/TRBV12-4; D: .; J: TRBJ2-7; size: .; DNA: TGTGCCAGCAGCGACGACAGCCCCTACGAGCAGTACTTC; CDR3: CASSDDSPYEQYF
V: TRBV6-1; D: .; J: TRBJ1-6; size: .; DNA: TGTGCCAGCACCAGGGCGAGCAGTAGGAGTTCACCCCTCCACTTT; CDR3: CASTRASSRSSPLHF
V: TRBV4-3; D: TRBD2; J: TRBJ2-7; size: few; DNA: TGCGCCAGCAGCCAAGGGGCTGCGGGAGGAGACGAGCAGTACTTC; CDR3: CASSQGAAGGDEQYF
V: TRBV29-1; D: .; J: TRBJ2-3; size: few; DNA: TGCAGCGTTGGGCAGTACCCATACACAGATACGCAGTATTTT; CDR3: CSVGQYPYTDTQYF
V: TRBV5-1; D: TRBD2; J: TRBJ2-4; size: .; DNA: TGCGCCAGCAGCCCCGGGACTATCTCCAAAAACATTCAGTACTTC; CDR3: CASSPGTISKNIQYF
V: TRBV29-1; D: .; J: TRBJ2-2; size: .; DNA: TGCAGCGTTGAAAGGGTAGGGGGGGAGCTGTTTTTT; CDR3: CSVERVGGELFF
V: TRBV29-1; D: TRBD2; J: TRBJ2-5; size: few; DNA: TGCAGCGTTGTACTAGCGCGTCAAGAGACCCAGTACTTC; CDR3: CSVVLARQETQYF
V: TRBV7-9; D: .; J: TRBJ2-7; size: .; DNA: TGTGCCAGCAGCTTGGCCGACTACGGCGAGCAGTACTTC; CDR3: CASSLADYGEQYF
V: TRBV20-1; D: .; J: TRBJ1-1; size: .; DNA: TGCAGTGCCCCTCTAATGAACACTGAAGCTTTCTTT; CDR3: CSAPLMNTEAFF
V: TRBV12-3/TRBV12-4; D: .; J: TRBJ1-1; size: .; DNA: TGTGCCAGCAGTTTTGCCGGGAAGGCTGAAGCTTTCTTT; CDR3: CASSFAGKAEAFF
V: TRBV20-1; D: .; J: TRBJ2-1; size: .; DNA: TGCAGTGCTAGAGACCGACTTACTGCTGGGAATGAGCAGTTCTTC; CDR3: CSARDRLTAGNEQFF
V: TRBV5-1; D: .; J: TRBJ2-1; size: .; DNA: TGCGCCAGCACCCCTAAAGAGGCGACTAGTACCTATGAGCAGTTCTTC; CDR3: CASTPKEATSTYEQFF
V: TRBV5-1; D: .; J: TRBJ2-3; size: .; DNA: TGCGCCAGCAGCTTGGCGGGCCGGACCTTCACAGATACGCAGTATTTT; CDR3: CASSLAGRTFTDTQYF
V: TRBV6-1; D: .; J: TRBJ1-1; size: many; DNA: TGTGCCAGCAGTCCCGGGTCGTTCGGCGGAGCTTTCTTT; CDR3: CASSPGSFGGAFF
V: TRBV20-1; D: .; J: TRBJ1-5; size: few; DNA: TGCAGTGCCATAGTCGTAGGACAGTCGAATCAGCCCCAGCATTTT; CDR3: CSAIVVGQSNQPQHF
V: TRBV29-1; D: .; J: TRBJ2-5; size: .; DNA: TGCTGGCCCCGCCAAGAGACCCAGTACTTC; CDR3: CWPRQETQYF
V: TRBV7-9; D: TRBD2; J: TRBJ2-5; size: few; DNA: TGTGCCAGCAGCTTAAGTACGGGAGGTGAGACCCAGTACTTC; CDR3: CASSLSTGGETQYF
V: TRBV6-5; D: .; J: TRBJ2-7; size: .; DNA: TGTGCCAGCAGTTACTCTGACGGGGAGAGCGAGCAGTACTTC; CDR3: CASSYSDGESEQYF
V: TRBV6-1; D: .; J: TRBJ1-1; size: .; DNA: TGTGCCAGCAGGAGGCACCAGAACACTGAAGCTTTCTTT; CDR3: CASRRHQNTEAFF
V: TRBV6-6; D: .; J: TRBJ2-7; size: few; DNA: TGTGCCAGCAGTTACTCTAACCGCGAGCAGTACTTC; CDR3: CASSYSNREQYF
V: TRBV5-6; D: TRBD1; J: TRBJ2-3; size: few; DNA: TGTGCCAGCAGCTTGGGGGCAGGGGGTGGCACAGATACGCAGTATTTT; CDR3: CASSLGAGGGTDTQYF
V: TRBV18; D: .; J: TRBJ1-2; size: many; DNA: TGTGCCAGCTCACCAAAAACTAATAGTGGGGGCGGCTACACCTTC; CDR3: CASSPKTNSGGGYTF
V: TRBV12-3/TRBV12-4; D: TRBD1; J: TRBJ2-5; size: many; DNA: TGTGCCAGCAGTCTCAGGGGGCGGGAGACCCAGTACTTC; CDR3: CASSLRGRETQYF
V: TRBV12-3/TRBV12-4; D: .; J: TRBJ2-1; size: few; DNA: TGTGCCAGCAGTTTGCGGTACGGCGAGCAGTTCTTC; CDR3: CASSLRYGEQFF
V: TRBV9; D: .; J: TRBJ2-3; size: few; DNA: TGTGCCAGCAGCGCAGGCGGCGGGGACGTCACAGATACGCAGTATTTT; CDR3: CASSAGGGDVTDTQYF
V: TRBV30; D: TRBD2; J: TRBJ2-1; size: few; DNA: TGTGCCGCGGGAGAGGACAATGAGCAGTTCTTC; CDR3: CAAGEDNEQFF
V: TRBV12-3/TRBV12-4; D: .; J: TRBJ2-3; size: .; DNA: TGTGCCAGCACTTACGGCACAGATACGCAGTATTTT; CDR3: CASTYGTDTQYF
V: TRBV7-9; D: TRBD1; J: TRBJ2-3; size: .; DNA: TGTGCCAGCAGCTTAGGACAGGGTTCGAATACGCAGTATTTT; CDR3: CASSLGQGSNTQYF
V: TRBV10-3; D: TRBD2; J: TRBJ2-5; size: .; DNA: TGTGCCATCAAACCAGCGGGAGGATGGGAGACCCAGTACTTC; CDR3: CAIKPAGGWETQYF
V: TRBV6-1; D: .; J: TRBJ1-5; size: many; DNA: TGTGCCAGCACCCCCCCGGGCACCAATCAGCCCCAGCATTTT; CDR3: CASTPPGTNQPQHF
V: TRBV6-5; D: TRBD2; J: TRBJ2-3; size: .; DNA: TGTGCCAGCAGTTTCGGGAGGGGTGATACGCAGTATTTT; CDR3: CASSFGRGDTQYF
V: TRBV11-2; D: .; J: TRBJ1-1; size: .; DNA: TGTGCCAGCAGCTTAGATATAGGTTTCACTGAAGCTTTCTTT; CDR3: CASSLDIGFTEAFF
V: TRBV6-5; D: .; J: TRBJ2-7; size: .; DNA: TGTGCCAGCAGTTATCGCGGCCCAGTCCGCGAGCAGTACTTC; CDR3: CASSYRGPVREQYF
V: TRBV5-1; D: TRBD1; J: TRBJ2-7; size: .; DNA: TGCGCCAGCAGCTTCCAAGGACAGGGGGCCTACGAGCAGTACTTC; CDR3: CASSFQGQGAYEQYF